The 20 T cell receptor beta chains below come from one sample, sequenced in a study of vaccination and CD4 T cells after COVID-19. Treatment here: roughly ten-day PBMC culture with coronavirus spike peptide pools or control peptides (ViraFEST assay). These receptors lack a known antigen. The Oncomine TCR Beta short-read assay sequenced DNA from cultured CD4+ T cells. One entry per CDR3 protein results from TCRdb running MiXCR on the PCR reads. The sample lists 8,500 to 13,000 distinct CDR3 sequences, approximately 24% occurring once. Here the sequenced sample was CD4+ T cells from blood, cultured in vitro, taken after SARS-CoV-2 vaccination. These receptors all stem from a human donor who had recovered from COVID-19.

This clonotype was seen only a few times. CDR3 loop: CASRAVTNYGYTF. The CDR3 bases are TGTGCCAGCAGGGCAGTTACTAACTATGGCTACACCTTC. The chain couples TRBV6-1 to TRBJ1-2; no clear D gene. CDR1 and CDR2 (germline): MNHNS, SASEGT. The CDR3 loop spans 13 amino acids. Trimming removed 6 bases at V and 0 bases at J, with 8 bases between.

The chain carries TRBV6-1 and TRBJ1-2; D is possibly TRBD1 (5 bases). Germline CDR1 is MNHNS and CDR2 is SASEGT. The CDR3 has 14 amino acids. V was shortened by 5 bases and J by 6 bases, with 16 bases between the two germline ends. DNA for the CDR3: TGTGCCAGCAGTACCGTCGGGGGTTCTGATGGCTACACCTTC. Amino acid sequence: CASSTVGGSDGYTF.

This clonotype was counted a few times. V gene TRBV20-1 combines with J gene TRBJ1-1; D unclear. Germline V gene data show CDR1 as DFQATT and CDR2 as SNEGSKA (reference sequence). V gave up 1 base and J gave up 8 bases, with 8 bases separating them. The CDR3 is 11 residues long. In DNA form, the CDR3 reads TGCAGTGCTAGAGGCCCCAGAGAAGCTTTCTTT. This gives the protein CSARGPREAFF.

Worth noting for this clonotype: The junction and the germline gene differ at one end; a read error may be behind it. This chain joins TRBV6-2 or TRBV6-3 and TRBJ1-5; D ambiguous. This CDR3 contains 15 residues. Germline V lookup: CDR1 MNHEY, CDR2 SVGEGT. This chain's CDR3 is CATSYWAGTGQPQHF. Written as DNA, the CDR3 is TGTGCCACCAGTTACTGGGCGGGAACGGGCCAGCCCCAGCATTTT.

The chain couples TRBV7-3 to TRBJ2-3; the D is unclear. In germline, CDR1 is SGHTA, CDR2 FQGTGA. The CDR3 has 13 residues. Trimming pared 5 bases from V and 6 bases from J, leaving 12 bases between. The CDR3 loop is CASSPTGLDTQYF. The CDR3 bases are TGTGCCAGCAGCCCCACTGGCTTGGATACGCAGTATTTT.

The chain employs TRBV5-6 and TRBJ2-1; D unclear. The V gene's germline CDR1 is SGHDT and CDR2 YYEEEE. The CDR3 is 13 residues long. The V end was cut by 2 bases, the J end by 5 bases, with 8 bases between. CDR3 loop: CASSLFSDNEQFF. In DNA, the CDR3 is TGTGCCAGCAGCTTATTTTCCGACAATGAGCAGTTCTTC.

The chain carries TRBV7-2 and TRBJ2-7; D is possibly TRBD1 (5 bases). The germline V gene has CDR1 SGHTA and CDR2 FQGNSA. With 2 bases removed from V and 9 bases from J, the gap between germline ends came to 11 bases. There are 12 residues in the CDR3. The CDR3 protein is CASSLRGIGQYF. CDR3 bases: TGTGCCAGCAGCTTAAGGGGTATTGGGCAGTACTTC. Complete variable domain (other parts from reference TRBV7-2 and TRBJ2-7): GAGVSQSPSNKVTEKGKDVELRCDPISGHTALYWYRQSLGQGLEFLIYFQGNSAPDKSGLPSDRFSAERTGGSVSTLTIQRTQQEDSAVYLCASSLRGIGQYFGPGTRLTVT.

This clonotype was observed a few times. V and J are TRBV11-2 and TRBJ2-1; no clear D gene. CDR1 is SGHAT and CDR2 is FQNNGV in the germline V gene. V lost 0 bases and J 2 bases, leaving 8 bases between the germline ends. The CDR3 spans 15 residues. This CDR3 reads CASSLEVKTYNEQFF. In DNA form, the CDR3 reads TGTGCCAGCAGCTTAGAAGTGAAGACCTACAATGAGCAGTTCTTC.

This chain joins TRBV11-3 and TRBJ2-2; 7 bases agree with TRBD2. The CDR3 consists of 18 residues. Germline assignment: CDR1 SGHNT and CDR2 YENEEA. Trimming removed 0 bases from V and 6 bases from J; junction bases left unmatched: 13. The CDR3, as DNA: TGTGCCAGCAGCTTAGACCTTTCGAGCGGGACGCTCGCCGGGGAGCTGTTTTTT. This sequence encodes CASSLDLSSGTLAGELFF.

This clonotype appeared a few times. The CDR3 region is CASRLRGGVDGYTF. Written as DNA, the CDR3 is TGTGCCAGCAGATTACGCGGGGGAGTGGATGGCTACACCTTC. The chain links TRBV6-2 or TRBV6-3 to TRBJ1-2, with D tentatively TRBD1 (5 bases). Germline-derived CDR1 and CDR2 are MNHEY and SVGEGT. The ends were cut back, 6 bases at V and 6 bases at J, with 17 bases in the middle. This CDR3 is 14 amino acids long.

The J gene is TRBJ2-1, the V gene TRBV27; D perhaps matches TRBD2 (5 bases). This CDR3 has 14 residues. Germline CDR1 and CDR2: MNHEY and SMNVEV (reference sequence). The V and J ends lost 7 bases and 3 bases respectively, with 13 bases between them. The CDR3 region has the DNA TGTGCCAGCAAGATCAACCGGGACTACAATGAGCAGTTCTTC. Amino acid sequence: CASKINRDYNEQFF.

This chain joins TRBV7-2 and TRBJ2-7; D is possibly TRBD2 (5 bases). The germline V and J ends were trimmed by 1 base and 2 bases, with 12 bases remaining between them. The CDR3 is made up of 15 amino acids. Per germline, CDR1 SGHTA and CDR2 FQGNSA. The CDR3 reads CASSLGVASPYEQYF. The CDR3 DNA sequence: TGTGCCAGCAGCTTAGGGGTAGCGTCCCCCTACGAGCAGTACTTC.

DNA of the CDR3: TGCATTCCGACTAGCGGGGGCCTGGGGGAGCAGTTCTTC. Protein sequence: CIPTSGGLGEQFF. The genes are TRBV20-1 and TRBJ2-1; TRBD2 aligns across 12 bases. The CDR3 loop spans 13 amino acids. From germline, CDR1 is DFQATT and CDR2 SNEGSKA (reference sequence).

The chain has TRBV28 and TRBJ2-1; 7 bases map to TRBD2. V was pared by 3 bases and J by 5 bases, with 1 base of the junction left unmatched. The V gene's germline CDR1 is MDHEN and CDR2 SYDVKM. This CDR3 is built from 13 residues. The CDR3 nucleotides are TGTGCCAGCAGTTTGGGAGGGCACAATGAGCAGTTCTTC. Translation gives CASSLGGHNEQFF.

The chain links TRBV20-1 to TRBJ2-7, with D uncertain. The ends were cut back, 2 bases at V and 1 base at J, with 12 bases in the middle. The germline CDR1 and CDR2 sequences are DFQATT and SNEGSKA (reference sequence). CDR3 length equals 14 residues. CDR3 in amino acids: CSARTGPESYEQYF. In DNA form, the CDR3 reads TGCAGTGCTAGAACCGGACCGGAGTCCTACGAGCAGTACTTC.

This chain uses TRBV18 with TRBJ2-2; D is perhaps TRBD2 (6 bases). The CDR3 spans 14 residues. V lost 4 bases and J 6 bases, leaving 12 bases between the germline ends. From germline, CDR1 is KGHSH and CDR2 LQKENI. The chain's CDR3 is CASSHATSSGELFF. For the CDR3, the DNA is TGTGCCAGCTCACACGCGACTAGTTCCGGGGAGCTGTTTTTT.

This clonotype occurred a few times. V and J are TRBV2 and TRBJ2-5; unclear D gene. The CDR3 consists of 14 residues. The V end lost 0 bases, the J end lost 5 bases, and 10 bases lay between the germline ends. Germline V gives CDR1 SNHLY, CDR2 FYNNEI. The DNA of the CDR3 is TGTGCCAGCAGTGAAGCTGGTTGGGTGGAGACCCAGTACTTC. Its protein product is CASSEAGWVETQYF.

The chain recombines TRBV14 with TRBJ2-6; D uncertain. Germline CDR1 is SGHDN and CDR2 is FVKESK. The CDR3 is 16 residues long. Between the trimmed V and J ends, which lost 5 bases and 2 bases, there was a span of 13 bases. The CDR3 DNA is TGTGCCAGCAGCGACCTCCTATTGGCTGGGGCCAACGTCCTGACTTTC. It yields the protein CASSDLLLAGANVLTF.

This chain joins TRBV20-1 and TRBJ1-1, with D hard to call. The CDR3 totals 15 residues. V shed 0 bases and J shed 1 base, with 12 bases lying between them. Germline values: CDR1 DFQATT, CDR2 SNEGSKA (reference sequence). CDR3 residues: CSARDPSDPNTEAFF. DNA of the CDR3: TGCAGTGCTAGAGACCCCTCAGACCCGAACACTGAAGCTTTCTTT.

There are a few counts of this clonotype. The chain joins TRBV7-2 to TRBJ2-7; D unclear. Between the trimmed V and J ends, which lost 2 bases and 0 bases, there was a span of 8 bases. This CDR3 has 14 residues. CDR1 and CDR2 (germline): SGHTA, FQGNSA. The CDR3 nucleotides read TGTGCCAGCAGCTTATCCTCGAGCTCCTACGAGCAGTACTTC. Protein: CASSLSSSSYEQYF.